The rows below give T cell receptor beta chains drawn from one sample of a study of blood T cell repertoires in COVID-19. The method was immunoSEQ multiplex PCR; TCRdb's version includes in-frame clones alone and lacks a portion of them. Found here are about 470,000 clones, approximately 86% of them singletons; the top ten hold approximately 0.7%. The sample taken for sequencing was PBMCs or T cells enriched from blood (not recorded which). All receptors come from a woman younger than 35 who had recovered from COVID-19. Both conserved end residues are part of each CDR3. D genes are given only for firm matches. Rows give clone size only sometimes, using once, few, many, or a class for an expanded clone.

.,TRBJ1-2,TRBV30,.,CAWSLGRGDGYTF,TGTGCCTGGAGCCTCGGGAGGGGCGATGGCTACACCTTC
.,TRBJ1-5,TRBV28,.,CASKGVNNQPQHF,TGTGCCAGCAAAGGGGTTAACAATCAGCCCCAGCATTTT
.,TRBJ2-7,TRBV24-1,.,CATSDPATGEQYF,TGTGCCACCAGTGACCCTGCGACTGGAGAGCAGTACTTC
once,TRBJ2-7,TRBV19,.,CASSMAGRPTAEQYF,TGTGCCAGTAGTATGGCGGGACGCCCGACGGCCGAGCAGTACTTC
.,TRBJ2-3,TRBV6-5,.,CASSYKQSTDTQYF,TGTGCCAGCAGTTACAAACAGTCCACAGATACGCAGTATTTT
.,TRBJ2-5,TRBV6-5,.,CASSYSRGGVGTQYF,TGTGCCAGCAGTTACTCTAGGGGTGGAGTAGGGACCCAGTACTTC
.,TRBJ2-7,TRBV2,TRBD1,CASSSGTVSHEQYF,TGTGCCAGCAGCTCCGGGACAGTTAGTCACGAGCAGTACTTC
.,TRBJ1-6,TRBV5-1,TRBD1,CASSLEGQRQSPLHF,TGCGCCAGCAGCTTGGAGGGACAGCGACAGTCACCCCTCCACTTT
.,TRBJ1-6,TRBV5-1,.,CASRSGLLFNSPLHF,TGCGCCAGCAGATCGGGACTTTTATTCAATTCACCCCTCCACTTT
.,TRBJ1-4,TRBV30,.,CAWSLAGPEKLFF,TGTGCCTGGTCCCTGGCAGGGCCTGAAAAACTGTTTTTT
.,TRBJ1-2,TRBV5-6,TRBD1,CASSRGQDLYGYTF,TGTGCCAGCAGCCGAGGACAGGATCTCTATGGCTACACCTTC
.,TRBJ2-4,TRBV4-2,.,CASSQGQQGIQYF,TGTGCCAGCAGCCAAGGCCAGCAGGGCATTCAGTACTTC
.,TRBJ1-2,TRBV19,.,CASSRPSGIRGGYTF,TGTGCCAGTAGTAGGCCGAGCGGGATCCGGGGTGGCTACACCTTC
.,TRBJ2-1,TRBV28,.,CASRARVSSYNEQFF,TGTGCCAGCAGAGCCAGGGTAAGCTCCTACAATGAGCAGTTCTTC
.,TRBJ2-3,TRBV7-2,.,CASSPRSLDLDTQYF,TGTGCCAGCAGCCCCCGAAGTCTAGACCTAGATACGCAGTATTTT
few,TRBJ1-2,TRBV6-5,.,CASSRLGRETF,TGTGCCAGCAGCCGTTTGGGCCGGGAGACCTTC
.,TRBJ1-6,TRBV7-6,TRBD1,CASSLGQGRPPLHF,TGTGCCAGCAGCCTAGGACAGGGCCGGCCACCCCTCCACTTT
.,TRBJ1-5,TRBV28,.,CASSPRHFGSDGQPQHF,TGTGCCAGCAGTCCAAGGCATTTCGGGTCAGATGGACAGCCCCAGCATTTT
.,TRBJ2-7,TRBV7-9,TRBD1,CASSSGQGSSYEQYF,TGTGCCAGCAGCTCGGGACAGGGATCGTCCTACGAGCAGTACTTC
few,TRBJ1-6,TRBV28,TRBD1,CASSPGTGEKPLHF,TGTGCCAGCAGCCCCGGGACAGGGGAGAAACCCCTCCACTTT
few,TRBJ2-1,TRBV7-2,TRBD2,CASSTGLAGYNEQFF,TGTGCCAGCAGCACGGGACTAGCGGGCTACAATGAGCAGTTCTTC
once,TRBJ1-1,TRBV27,.,CASTSTSSYRTEAFF,TGTGCCAGCACCTCCACATCAAGTTACAGGACTGAAGCTTTCTTT
.,TRBJ2-7,TRBV5-5,TRBD1,CASSFTPGTGGDEQYF,TGTGCCAGCAGTTTTACCCCCGGGACAGGGGGAGACGAGCAGTACTTC
.,TRBJ2-2,TRBV6-5,TRBD1,CASRDRDNTGELFF,TGTGCCAGTCGTGACAGGGACAACACCGGGGAGCTGTTTTTT
.,TRBJ1-1,TRBV5-1,.,CASSSIPGANTEAFF,TGCGCCAGCAGCTCCATCCCCGGAGCGAACACTGAAGCTTTCTTT
.,TRBJ1-2,TRBV7-9,.,CASLARGGGGYTF,TGTGCCAGCCTCGCGAGAGGGGGTGGCGGCTACACCTTC
.,TRBJ2-2,TRBV10-1,TRBD1,CASNDLLTGGLTNTGELFF,TGCGCCAGCAACGATTTATTAACAGGGGGCCTTACGAACACCGGGGAGCTGTTTTTT
.,TRBJ2-5,TRBV5-1,TRBD2,CASSPRTSGGEETQYF,TGCGCCAGCAGCCCCCGGACTAGCGGGGGGGAAGAGACCCAGTACTTC
.,TRBJ1-3,TRBV4-1,.,CASSPRGQLSGNTIYF,TGCGCCAGCAGCCCTAGAGGTCAACTCTCTGGAAACACCATATATTTT
once,TRBJ2-1,TRBV5-6,TRBD2,CASSSGGASYNEQFF,TGTGCCAGCAGCTCCGGGGGGGCCTCCTACAATGAGCAGTTCTTC
.,TRBJ1-2,TRBV27,.,CASSLSSLNYGYTF,TGTGCCAGCAGTTTATCCTCCCTAAACTATGGCTACACCTTC
.,TRBJ2-3,TRBV11-3,TRBD2,CASSLYPGLAGKRTDTQYF,TGTGCCAGCAGCTTATACCCGGGACTAGCGGGGAAACGCACAGATACGCAGTATTTT
.,TRBJ2-7,TRBV27,.,CASWPGESSYEQYF,TGTGCCAGCTGGCCTGGGGAGAGCTCCTACGAGCAGTACTTC
.,TRBJ2-2,TRBV5-6,TRBD2,CASSLTGLAGGRTGELFF,TGTGCCAGCAGCTTGACCGGACTAGCGGGGGGGCGAACCGGGGAGCTGTTTTTT
.,TRBJ2-1,TRBV27,TRBD2,CASSSTGTSGGQPFGNEQFF,TGTGCCAGCAGTTCTACCGGGACTAGCGGGGGGCAACCCTTTGGAAATGAGCAGTTCTTC
.,TRBJ1-1,TRBV30,.,CAWSVVMIENTEAFF,TGTGCCTGGAGTGTTGTTATGATAGAGAACACTGAAGCTTTCTTT
once,TRBJ1-3,TRBV7-2,.,CASGAVSGNTIYF,TGTGCCAGCGGGGCCGTCTCTGGAAACACCATATATTTT
once,TRBJ1-1,TRBV2,TRBD1,CASSVLDRVASGAFF,TGTGCCAGCAGCGTTTTGGACAGGGTCGCGTCCGGTGCTTTCTTT
.,TRBJ2-1,TRBV7-8,TRBD2,CASSSTILAGINEQFF,TGTGCCAGCAGCTCTACTATACTAGCGGGTATCAATGAGCAGTTCTTC
few,TRBJ1-1,TRBV5-1,.,CASSRRGLENTEAFF,TGCGCCAGCAGCCGGCGGGGTTTAGAGAACACTGAAGCTTTCTTT
.,TRBJ1-1,TRBV6-4,.,CASSLEEGAEAFF,TGTGCCAGCAGTCTTGAGGAGGGCGCTGAAGCTTTCTTT